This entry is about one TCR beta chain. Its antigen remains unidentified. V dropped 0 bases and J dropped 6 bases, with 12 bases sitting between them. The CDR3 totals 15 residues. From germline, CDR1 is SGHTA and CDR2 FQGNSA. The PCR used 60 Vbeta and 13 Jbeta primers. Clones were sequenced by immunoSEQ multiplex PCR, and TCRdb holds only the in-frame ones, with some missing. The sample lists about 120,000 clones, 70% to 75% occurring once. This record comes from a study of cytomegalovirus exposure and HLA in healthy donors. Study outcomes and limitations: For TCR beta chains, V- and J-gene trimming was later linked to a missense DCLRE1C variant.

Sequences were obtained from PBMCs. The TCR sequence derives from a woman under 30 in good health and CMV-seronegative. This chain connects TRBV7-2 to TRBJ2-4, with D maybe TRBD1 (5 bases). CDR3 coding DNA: TGTGCCAGCAGCTTAGCGCAGGGTTGGGCAAACATTCAGTACTTC. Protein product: CASSLAQGWANIQYF.